This T cell receptor (beta chain) comes out of a study of blood T cell repertoires in COVID-19. The germline V gene encodes CDR1 SGHTA and CDR2 FQGNSA. The CDR3 is 12 amino acids. Trimming pared 5 bases from V and 5 bases from J, leaving 7 bases between. Resolution of symptoms, clearance, or two negative PCRs was present in recovered Cohort 3 donors. Method: immunoSEQ multiplex PCR; TCRdb's copy keeps in-frame clones and lacks some. The sample yields about 270,000 clones, around nine tenths seen once. This receptor was obtained from a woman between 18 and 30 years old who had recovered from COVID-19. The chain carries TRBV7-2 and TRBJ2-1, with D unclear. Source material: PBMCs or T cells enriched from blood (not recorded which). CDR3 loop: CASSRLHNEQFF. The CDR3 bases are TGTGCCAGCAGCCGACTTCACAATGAGCAGTTCTTC.